This TCR beta chain appears in the sequencing data of a study of blood T cells in healthy people across ages. J gave up 0 bases and V 7 bases, and 5 bases lay outside the gene matches. CDR3 length equals 14 residues. Germline CDR1 is SQVTM and CDR2 is ANQGSEA. Healthy individuals of Caucasian origin from Russia, aged roughly 6 to 95, served as donors. Per sample, a minimum of 6.5 million PBMCs were isolated. This clonotype was detected only a few times. A second about 7 to 12 cycle PCR used barcoded and J-beta primers. A 12-random-nucleotide template-switch adaptor tagged each cDNA molecule. Each CDR3 protein gets one entry after TCRdb re-called the 5' RACE reads with MiXCR. The repertoire has hundreds of thousands of distinct CDR3 sequences, 35% to 45% of them found once; the top ten carry 20% to 25%.

Material: blood. This TCR came from a woman aged 55-69 years in good health. The chain carries TRBV29-1 and TRBJ2-2; 7 bases line up with TRBD1. CDR3 nucleotide sequence: TGCAGCGCTTGGACAGGTTCGAACACCGGGGAGCTGTTTTTT. This codes for CSAWTGSNTGELFF.